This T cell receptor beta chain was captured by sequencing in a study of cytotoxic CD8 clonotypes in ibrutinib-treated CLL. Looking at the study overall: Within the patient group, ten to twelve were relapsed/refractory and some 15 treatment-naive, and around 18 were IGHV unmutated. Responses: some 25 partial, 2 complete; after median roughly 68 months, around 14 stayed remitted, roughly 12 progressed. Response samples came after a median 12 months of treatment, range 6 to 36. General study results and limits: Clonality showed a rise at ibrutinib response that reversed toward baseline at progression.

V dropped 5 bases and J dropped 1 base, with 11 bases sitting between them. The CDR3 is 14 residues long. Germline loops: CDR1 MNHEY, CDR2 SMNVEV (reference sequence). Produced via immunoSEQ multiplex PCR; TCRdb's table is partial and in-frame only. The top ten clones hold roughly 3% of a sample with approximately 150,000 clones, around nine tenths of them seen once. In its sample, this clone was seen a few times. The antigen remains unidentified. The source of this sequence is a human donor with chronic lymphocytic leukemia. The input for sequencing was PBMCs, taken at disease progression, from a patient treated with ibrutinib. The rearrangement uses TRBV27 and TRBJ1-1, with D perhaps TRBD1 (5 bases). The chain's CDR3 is CASSILQGNTEAFF. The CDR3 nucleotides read TGTGCCAGCAGTATCCTCCAGGGGAACACTGAAGCTTTCTTT.